This is a list of T cell receptor beta chains from one sample in a study of blood T cell repertoires in COVID-19. The table came from immunoSEQ multiplex PCR; TCRdb's copy has only in-frame clones and leaves some out. The repertoire holds a few hundred thousand clones, with roughly 90% as singletons. The sequencing sample was made of PBMCs or T cells enriched from blood (not recorded which). The receptors come from a woman aged 25 to 39 who had been exposed to COVID-19. CDR3s include the opening cysteine and the closing phenylalanine or tryptophan. Fields, in order: J gene, V gene, clone size, D gene, CDR3 protein, CDR3 DNA. The D gene is left open where the match is weak. Only part of the rows carry a size: once, few, many, or a class if the clone is expanded.

J: TRBJ2-3
V: TRBV18
size: .
D: .
CDR3: CASSRGRATDTQYF
DNA: TGTGCCAGCTCACGGGGCAGGGCCACAGATACGCAGTATTTT

J: TRBJ2-3
V: TRBV5-1
size: .
D: TRBD2
CDR3: CASSLGSGGATDTQYF
DNA: TGCGCCAGCAGCTTGGGTAGCGGGGGGGCTACAGATACGCAGTATTTT

J: TRBJ1-5
V: TRBV2
size: .
D: .
CDR3: CASSELSGRRQPQHF
DNA: TGTGCCAGCAGTGAATTATCAGGGAGGAGGCAGCCCCAGCATTTT

J: TRBJ2-1
V: TRBV24-1
size: .
D: .
CDR3: CATSDSGRRSYNEQFF
DNA: TGTGCCACCAGTGACTCCGGCAGGCGCTCCTACAATGAGCAGTTCTTC

J: TRBJ2-7
V: TRBV3-1/TRBV3-2
size: .
D: .
CDR3: CASSQVSSYEQYF
DNA: TGTGCCAGCAGCCAGGTCAGCTCCTACGAGCAGTACTTC

J: TRBJ1-6
V: TRBV2
size: .
D: TRBD1
CDR3: CASSEGQGDNSPLHF
DNA: TGTGCCAGCAGTGAAGGACAGGGCGATAATTCACCCCTCCACTTT

J: TRBJ1-2
V: TRBV13
size: once
D: .
CDR3: CASSFSGLVNYGYTF
DNA: TGTGCCAGCAGCTTTTCAGGGCTCGTAAACTATGGCTACACCTTC

J: TRBJ1-6
V: TRBV2
size: .
D: .
CDR3: CASRETQSYNSPLHF
DNA: TGTGCCAGCAGGGAAACACAGTCCTATAATTCACCCCTCCACTTT

J: TRBJ1-2
V: TRBV30
size: once
D: TRBD1
CDR3: CAWRKQGASGYTF
DNA: TGTGCCTGGAGGAAACAGGGGGCTAGTGGCTACACCTTC

J: TRBJ1-2
V: TRBV19
size: .
D: .
CDR3: CASSITSNYGYTF
DNA: TGTGCCAGTAGTATCACTTCTAACTATGGCTACACCTTC

J: TRBJ1-2
V: TRBV5-1
size: .
D: TRBD1
CDR3: CASSAGQARAYGYTF
DNA: TGCGCCAGCAGCGCCGGACAGGCTAGGGCCTATGGCTACACCTTC

J: TRBJ2-7
V: TRBV18
size: .
D: .
CDR3: CASSPSAGVEQYF
DNA: TGTGCCAGCTCACCATCGGCAGGGGTCGAGCAGTACTTC

J: TRBJ1-1
V: TRBV9
size: .
D: .
CDR3: CASSVVQENTEAFF
DNA: TGTGCCAGCAGCGTAGTACAGGAGAACACTGAAGCTTTCTTT

J: TRBJ1-2
V: TRBV5-1
size: .
D: TRBD1
CDR3: CASSLAIQGPYGYTF
DNA: TGCGCCAGCAGCTTGGCGATACAGGGGCCCTATGGCTACACCTTC

J: TRBJ2-7
V: TRBV5-1
size: .
D: .
CDR3: CASSLAGSYEQYF
DNA: TGCGCCAGCAGCTTGGCCGGTTCCTACGAGCAGTACTTC

J: TRBJ1-4
V: TRBV30
size: .
D: .
CDR3: CAWTSSGRGEKLFF
DNA: TGTGCCTGGACCTCCTCCGGCCGGGGTGAAAAACTGTTTTTT

J: TRBJ2-1
V: TRBV12-5
size: .
D: TRBD1
CDR3: CASGLGRQGVGNEQFF
DNA: TGTGCTAGTGGTTTGGGCCGACAGGGGGTTGGCAATGAGCAGTTCTTC

J: TRBJ2-3
V: TRBV7-2
size: .
D: .
CDR3: CASSLEGQGFTDTQYF
DNA: TGTGCCAGCAGCTTAGAAGGTCAGGGATTCACAGATACGCAGTATTTT

J: TRBJ1-1
V: TRBV6-5
size: .
D: .
CDR3: CASKTGLRDTEAFF
DNA: TGTGCCAGCAAAACAGGGTTGAGGGACACTGAAGCTTTCTTT

J: TRBJ2-7
V: TRBV11-2
size: .
D: .
CDR3: CASSLGLYEQYF
DNA: TGTGCCAGCAGCTTAGGTCTTTACGAGCAGTACTTC

J: TRBJ1-2
V: TRBV29-1
size: .
D: .
CDR3: CSVEWQGYGYTF
DNA: TGCAGCGTTGAGTGGCAGGGTTATGGCTACACCTTC

J: TRBJ1-2
V: TRBV5-1
size: .
D: .
CDR3: CASSLDYIGGYGYTF
DNA: TGCGCCAGCAGCTTGGATTACATCGGGGGGTATGGCTACACCTTC

J: TRBJ1-2
V: TRBV5-1
size: .
D: .
CDR3: CASSLTGEDGYTF
DNA: TGCGCCAGCAGCTTAACAGGCGAGGATGGCTACACCTTC

J: TRBJ2-2
V: TRBV5-1
size: .
D: TRBD1
CDR3: CASRLQGGNTGELFF
DNA: TGCGCCAGCAGATTACAGGGGGGGAACACCGGGGAGCTGTTTTTT

J: TRBJ2-7
V: TRBV5-6
size: .
D: TRBD1
CDR3: CASSLIPGGTYEQYF
DNA: TGTGCCAGCAGCTTGATACCAGGGGGCACCTACGAGCAGTACTTC

J: TRBJ1-1
V: TRBV2
size: few
D: TRBD1
CDR3: CASSDRGREAFF
DNA: TGTGCCAGCAGCGACAGGGGGCGGGAAGCTTTCTTT

J: TRBJ2-7
V: TRBV19
size: once
D: TRBD2
CDR3: CASSISSGGPSYEQYF
DNA: TGTGCCAGTAGTATTTCTAGCGGGGGGCCTTCCTACGAGCAGTACTTC

J: TRBJ2-3
V: TRBV19
size: .
D: TRBD2
CDR3: CASSAGDSTDTQYF
DNA: TGTGCCAGTAGTGCGGGGGATAGCACAGATACGCAGTATTTT

J: TRBJ2-7
V: TRBV5-1
size: .
D: .
CDR3: CASSLVGTRSYEQYF
DNA: TGCGCCAGCAGCTTGGTGGGGACACGCTCCTACGAGCAGTACTTC